These 9 T cell receptor beta chains were all obtained from the same sample, sequenced in a study of blood T cells in healthy people across ages. The authors ran a second PCR of 7 to 11 cycles using a sample-barcoded 5' primer and a J-beta primer mix. TCRdb reprocessed the 5' RACE reads via MiXCR and lists one record per CDR3 protein. The data show 800,000 to 900,000 distinct CDR3 sequences, 62% seen once. Sequenced material: blood. Receptors were obtained from a man aged 25-45 years in good health.

The V and J genes are TRBV2 and TRBJ2-4, with D possibly matching TRBD2 (6 bases). The CDR3 runs to 13 residues. Per the germline V gene, CDR1 is SNHLY and CDR2 is FYNNEI. Trimming pared 8 bases from V and 15 bases from J, leaving 23 bases between. The DNA of the CDR3 is TGTGCCAGCGACACTCAGGGAGGAGAGACCCGGTACTTC. Its protein product is CASDTQGGETRYF.

This clonotype has at least ten counts. The chain uses TRBV6-1 and TRBJ2-5, with 12 bases aligning to TRBD2. The CDR3 runs 17 residues. From germline, CDR1 is MNHNS and CDR2 SASEGT. Unmatched junction bases numbered 6, after V lost 2 bases and J lost 2 bases. The CDR3 nucleotides are TGTGCCAGCAGTGAACTAGCGGGGGGGGGGGTACAAGAGACCCAGTACTTC. Translating gives CASSELAGGGVQETQYF.

This clonotype showed up just a few times. This chain connects TRBV7-6 to TRBJ2-6; D is undetermined. The CDR3 length is 18 residues. The germline CDR1 and CDR2 sequences are SGHVS and FNYEAQ. Trimming cost V 8 bases and J 0 bases, with 20 bases left between them. CDR3 sequence: CASSHRSNAISGANVLTF. DNA of the CDR3: TGTGCCAGCTCGCATCGCAGTAATGCGATCTCTGGGGCCAACGTCCTGACTTTC.

This sequence joins TRBV20-1 and TRBJ1-2; possibly TRBD1 for D (6 bases). Germline-derived CDR1 and CDR2 are DFQATT and SNEGSKA (reference sequence). Trimming pared 4 bases from V and 13 bases from J, leaving 22 bases between. The CDR3 is 13 amino acids. The CDR3 nucleotides are TGCAGTGCTATAGGGTCGGACAGTCGTCGGGGCACCTTC. Translated, it gives CSAIGSDSRRGTF.

This sequence joins TRBV5-1 and TRBJ2-3, with D possibly TRBD1 on 5 matching bases. Trimming shortened V by 4 bases and J by 2 bases, and 11 bases separated the two germline ends. CDR1 is SGHRS, CDR2 YFSETQ, per germline. This CDR3 spans 14 amino acids. DNA of the CDR3: TGCGCCAGCAGCCCAAAGACAGACACAGATACGCAGTATTTT. Residues: CASSPKTDTDTQYF.

The chain recombines TRBV27 with TRBJ1-1; the D is unclear. The V gene's germline CDR1 is MNHEY and CDR2 SMNVEV (reference sequence). The CDR3 has 13 amino acids. V lost 5 bases and J lost 6, with 13 bases in between. CDR3 protein: CASSTPLGAEAFF. For the CDR3, the DNA is TGTGCCAGCAGTACACCTTTGGGCGCTGAAGCTTTCTTT.

The CDR3 region is CASSSRDSTNEKLFF. The CDR3 DNA follows: TGTGCCAGCAGTTCCCGGGACTCAACTAATGAAAAACTGTTTTTT. The chain uses TRBV12-3 or TRBV12-4 and TRBJ1-4, with D possibly matching TRBD1 (5 bases). This CDR3 has 15 residues. Trimming pared 4 bases from V and 0 bases from J, leaving 9 bases between.

The chain is built from TRBV6-1 and TRBJ2-2; D gene uncertain. The V gene's germline CDR1 is MNHNS and CDR2 SASEGT. Trimming removed 6 bases at V and 6 bases at J, with 14 bases between. This CDR3 region has 14 residues. The CDR3 is CASSPDPRAGELFF. CDR3 coding DNA: TGTGCCAGCAGCCCGGACCCACGGGCCGGGGAGCTGTTTTTT.

This clonotype showed up just a few times. The chain employs TRBV11-1 and TRBJ2-1; D is perhaps TRBD2 (6 bases). CDR1 is SGHAT and CDR2 is FQDESV in the germline V gene (reference sequence). The CDR3 runs to 15 residues. Trimming cost V 8 bases and J 3 bases, with 17 bases left between them. CDR3 sequence: CASGASGSYYNEQFF. CDR3 DNA sequence: TGTGCCAGCGGTGCAAGCGGGTCCTACTACAATGAGCAGTTCTTC.